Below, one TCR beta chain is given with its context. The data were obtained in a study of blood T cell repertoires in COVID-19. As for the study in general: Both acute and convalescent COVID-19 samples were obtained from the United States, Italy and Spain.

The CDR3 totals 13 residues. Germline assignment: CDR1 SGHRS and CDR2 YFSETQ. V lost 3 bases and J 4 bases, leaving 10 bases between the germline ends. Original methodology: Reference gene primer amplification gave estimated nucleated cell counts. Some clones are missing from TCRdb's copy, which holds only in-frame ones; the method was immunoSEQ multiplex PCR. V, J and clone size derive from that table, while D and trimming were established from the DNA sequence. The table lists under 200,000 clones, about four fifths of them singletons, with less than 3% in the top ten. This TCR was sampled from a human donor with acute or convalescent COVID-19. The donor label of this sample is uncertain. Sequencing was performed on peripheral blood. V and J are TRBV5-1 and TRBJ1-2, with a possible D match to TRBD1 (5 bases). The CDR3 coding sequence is TGCGCCAGCAGCTACGACAGAGCCTATGGCTACACCTTC. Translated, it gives CASSYDRAYGYTF.